The 4 T cell receptor beta chains below come from one sample, sequenced in a study of blood T cell repertoires in COVID-19. TCRdb's table, derived via immunoSEQ multiplex PCR, lists solely in-frame clones and lacks some. The sample lists nearly 50,000 clones, 80% to 90% occurring once. The sequencing sample was made of peripheral blood. These receptors originate from a woman of 80 years or more with COVID-19, enrolled during active disease.

This clone was recorded once. The chain combines TRBV7-9 with TRBJ1-2, with a weak D call TRBD1 (5 bases). The germline gives CDR1 SEHNR, CDR2 FQNEAQ (reference sequence). V dropped 5 bases and J dropped 8 bases, with 18 bases sitting between them. The CDR3 is made up of 14 amino acids. The CDR3 here is CASSPRDFLGGYTF. CDR3 DNA sequence: TGTGCCAGCAGCCCCCGGGACTTCCTTGGGGGCTACACCTTC.

This chain links TRBV27 with TRBJ2-1; perhaps TRBD2 as D (5 bases). The CDR3 is 14 residues long. V lost 3 bases and J 8 bases, leaving 14 bases between the germline ends. The germline V gene has CDR1 MNHEY and CDR2 SMNVEV (reference sequence). The CDR3 spells CASSLSASIDEQFF. The CDR3 bases are TGTGCCAGCAGTTTGTCGGCTAGCATAGATGAGCAGTTCTTC.

The rearrangement links TRBV30 to TRBJ1-1; tentatively, D is TRBD1 (5 bases). There are 16 residues in the CDR3. Germline V gives CDR1 GTSNPN, CDR2 SVGIG (reference sequence). The germline V and J ends were trimmed by 2 bases and 3 bases, with 19 bases remaining between them. Here the CDR3 reads CAWSHRTYSGDTEAFF. CDR3 DNA: TGTGCCTGGAGTCACAGGACTTATTCGGGGGACACTGAAGCTTTCTTT.

The CDR3 spells CASSPTAGAGELFF. The CDR3 DNA reads TGTGCCAGCAGCCCCACGGCGGGTGCCGGGGAGCTGTTTTTT. This rearrangement joins TRBV11-2 to TRBJ2-2; D perhaps matches TRBD2 (5 bases). CDR3 length equals 14 residues. V lost 5 bases, J lost 6 bases, and 13 bases lay in between. Germline V gene data show CDR1 as SGHAT and CDR2 as FQNNGV.